The 22 T cell receptor beta chains given below trace back to one sample, sequenced in a study of shared clonotypes between healthy human individuals. Clones were sequenced by immunoSEQ multiplex PCR, and TCRdb holds only the in-frame ones, with some missing. The sample has about 340,000 clones, around 79% seen once; the top ten hold 10%. Sequenced sample: memory CD4+ T cells sorted from blood. Sample subset: CD45RA-negative fraction. Receptor source: a man aged 25 to 45 in good health.

This chain joins TRBV5-1 and TRBJ2-2; D gene unclear. There are 15 residues in the CDR3. Looked up from germline, CDR1 is SGHRS and CDR2 is YFSETQ. The V end was cut by 0 bases, the J end by 7 bases, with 13 bases between. CDR3 DNA: TGCGCCAGCAGCTTGGGGTCAGGAGCCGGCGGGGAGCTGTTTTTT. It specifies CASSLGSGAGGELFF.

This clone was observed a handful of times. V usage is TRBV18 and J usage is TRBJ2-3, with D maybe TRBD2 (5 bases). The V and J ends lost 3 bases and 3 bases respectively, with 10 bases between them. The CDR3 loop spans 14 amino acids. The germline V gene has CDR1 KGHSH and CDR2 LQKENI. CDR3 coding DNA: TGTGCCAGCTCACCGTCTAGCAGGACAGATACGCAGTATTTT. This encodes CASSPSSRTDTQYF. Full variable domain (outside the CDR3, taken from reference TRBV18 and TRBJ2-3): NAGVMQNPRHLVRRRGQEARLRCSPMKGHSHVYWYRQLPEEGLKFMVYLQKENIIDESGMPKERFSAEFPKEGPSILRIQQVVRGDSAAYFCASSPSSRTDTQYFGPGTRLTVL.

The V call is TRBV27, the J call TRBJ2-2; TRBD1 agrees at 8 bases. Per germline, CDR1 MNHEY and CDR2 SMNVEV (reference sequence). The V gene end was trimmed by 5 bases and the J gene end by 1 base; junction bases not matched to a gene: 9. The length of the CDR3 is 17 residues. CDR3 DNA: TGTGCCAGCAGTCCACAGGGGGTAGGAGGGAACACCGGGGAGCTGTTTTTT. Translated, it gives CASSPQGVGGNTGELFF.

This clone appeared a single time. The chain carries TRBV10-3 and TRBJ2-4; perhaps TRBD1 as D (6 bases). This CDR3 is built from 13 residues. Trimming took 4 bases from V and 5 from J, leaving 9 bases between them. Germline loops: CDR1 ENHRY, CDR2 SYGVKD. The CDR3 nucleotides read TGTGCCATCAGTGGGGACACACAAAACATTCAGTACTTC. Its protein is CAISGDTQNIQYF.

The chain has TRBV29-1 and TRBJ2-7, with a possible D match to TRBD1 (6 bases). The CDR3 covers 13 residues. The germline V gene encodes CDR1 SQVTM and CDR2 ANQGSEA. V dropped 7 bases and J dropped 0 bases, with 13 bases sitting between them. The CDR3 coding sequence is TGCAGCGCGTTAGACAGGAACTCCTACGAGCAGTACTTC. This encodes CSALDRNSYEQYF.

The genes are TRBV5-1 and TRBJ1-2; D perhaps matches TRBD1 (6 bases). The CDR3 has 13 amino acids. From germline, CDR1 is SGHRS and CDR2 YFSETQ. V was pared by 5 bases and J by 1 base, with 9 bases between. In DNA, the CDR3 is TGCGCCAGCAGACTGGACAGTAACTATGGCTACACCTTC. This translates into CASRLDSNYGYTF. Combining the CDR3 with reference TRBV5-1 and TRBJ1-2 gives the whole variable domain KAGVTQTPRYLIKTRGQQVTLSCSPISGHRSVSWYQQTPGQGLQFLFEYFSETQRNKGNFPGRFSGRQFSNSRSEMNVSTLELGDSALYLCASRLDSNYGYTFGSGTRLTVV.

This clone was observed once. The genes are TRBV19 and TRBJ2-5; TRBD1 is a possible D gene (5 bases). There are 13 residues in the CDR3. CDR1 LNHDA and CDR2 SQIVND come from the germline V gene (reference sequence). V lost 4 bases, J lost 4 bases, and 10 bases lay in between. The CDR3 bases are TGTGCCAGTAGTAACCAGGGAAGAGAGACCCAGTACTTC. Translation: CASSNQGRETQYF.

V gene TRBV5-6 combines with J gene TRBJ2-2; 8 nucleotides align to TRBD1. Germline CDR1 SGHDT, CDR2 YYEEEE. The J segment lost 7 bases and the V segment lost 0 bases, leaving 11 bases of the junction unmatched. The CDR3 is 17 amino acids. The DNA for the CDR3 is TGTGCCAGCAGCTTGGAACAGGGGGTCCAAAACGGCGGGGAGCTGTTTTTT. Translation gives CASSLEQGVQNGGELFF.

About this clone itself: A far larger clone lies a single base away; this is likely a read error. V is TRBV5-1 and J is TRBJ1-4; tentatively, D is TRBD1 (5 bases). The CDR3 spans 14 residues. Germline values: CDR1 SGHRS, CDR2 YFSETQ. Between the trimmed V and J ends, which lost 4 bases and 3 bases, there was a span of 10 bases. The CDR3 DNA reads TGCGCCAGCAGCATGGGGGTCTCTAATGAAAAACTGTTTTTT. Translated, it gives CASSMGVSNEKLFF.

The table lists this clone with a few counts. The gene calls are TRBV6-1 and TRBJ2-1; TRBD2 aligns across 8 bases. Unmatched junction bases numbered 8, after V lost 1 base and J lost 9 bases. The germline V gene encodes CDR1 MNHNS and CDR2 SASEGT. This CDR3 region has 15 residues. CDR3 in DNA: TGTGCCAGCAGTGAAGGGTCGGGAGGGCTCACTGAGCAGTTCTTC. Translated, it gives CASSEGSGGLTEQFF.

The rearrangement uses TRBV30 and TRBJ2-3; D remains unclear. Per the germline V gene, CDR1 is GTSNPN and CDR2 is SVGIG (reference sequence). The V and J ends lost 0 bases and 7 bases respectively, with 8 bases between them. The CDR3 has 12 residues. The CDR3: CAWSVLGHTQYF. CDR3 DNA sequence: TGTGCCTGGAGTGTACTTGGGCATACGCAGTATTTT. Supplemented by reference TRBV30 and TRBJ2-3, the full variable domain reads SQTIHQWPATLVQPVGSPLSLECTVEGTSNPNLYWYRQAAGRGLQLLFYSVGIGQISSEVPQNLSASRPQDRQFILSSKKLLLSDSGFYLCAWSVLGHTQYFGPGTRLTVL.

The chain uses TRBV4-1 and TRBJ1-2; weak D call: TRBD1 (6 bases). The ends were cut back, 3 bases at V and 4 bases at J, with 12 bases in the middle. Germline CDR1 reads MGHRA; CDR2 reads YSYEKL. The CDR3 consists of 14 residues. The CDR3 region is CASSQETGSYGYTF. CDR3 sequence (DNA): TGCGCCAGCAGCCAGGAAACAGGGTCCTATGGCTACACCTTC.

A remark on this clone: A much larger clone lies one base from this, so it may be a read error. This chain connects TRBV7-2 to TRBJ2-7; no definite D call. The CDR3 extends over 11 amino acids. Germline-derived CDR1 and CDR2 are SGHTA and FQGNSA. With 2 bases removed from V and 3 bases from J, the gap between germline ends came to 2 bases. The CDR3 DNA sequence: TGTGCCAGCAGCTTATTCTACGAGCAGTACTTC. It codes for CASSLFYEQYF.

The chain employs TRBV14 and TRBJ2-1, with D tentatively TRBD2 (6 bases). This CDR3 has 13 amino acids. Germline values: CDR1 SGHDN, CDR2 FVKESK. The germline V and J ends were trimmed by 4 bases and 4 bases, with 8 bases remaining between them. The chain's CDR3 is CASSRGNYNEQFF. CDR3 DNA: TGTGCCAGCAGCCGCGGGAATTACAATGAGCAGTTCTTC.

This rearrangement joins TRBV2 to TRBJ2-7; D unresolved. The CDR3 covers 15 residues. V was clipped by 0 bases and J by 2 bases, with 11 bases between them. The V gene's germline CDR1 is SNHLY and CDR2 FYNNEI. CDR3 residues: CASSEALQPTYEQYF. In DNA, the CDR3 is TGTGCCAGCAGTGAAGCTTTACAGCCTACCTACGAGCAGTACTTC.

The chain employs TRBV5-4 and TRBJ2-1; 7 bases map to TRBD1. V lost 4 bases, J lost 4 bases, and 2 bases stayed unmatched. The CDR3 loop spans 13 amino acids. The germline gives CDR1 SGHNT, CDR2 YYREEE (reference sequence). This CDR3 is CASSKGQYNEQFF. The CDR3 DNA is TGTGCCAGCAGCAAGGGACAGTACAATGAGCAGTTCTTC. Together with reference TRBV5-4 and TRBJ2-1, the CDR3 gives the full variable domain: ETGVTQSPTHLIKTRGQQVTLRCSSQSGHNTVSWYQQALGQGPQFIFQYYREEENGRGNFPPRFSGLQFPNYSSELNVNALELDDSALYLCASSKGQYNEQFFGPGTRLTVL.

This sequence joins TRBV6-1 and TRBJ2-7; unclear D gene. The ends were cut back, 7 bases at V and 4 bases at J, with 17 bases in the middle. The CDR3 has 14 residues. Germline V gives CDR1 MNHNS, CDR2 SASEGT. DNA of the CDR3: TGTGCCAGCACCCATGCCGGGCTCTTTTACGAGCAGTACTTC. It encodes CASTHAGLFYEQYF.

This clone was seen once. The J gene is TRBJ1-5, the V gene TRBV6-1; D is ambiguous. There are 16 residues in the CDR3. From germline, CDR1 is MNHNS and CDR2 SASEGT. The V and J ends lost 1 base and 2 bases respectively, with 12 bases between them. CDR3 nucleotides: TGTGCCAGCAGTGAAGTGAGGTTCTCGGGCAATCAGCCCCAGCATTTT. Translation: CASSEVRFSGNQPQHF.

CDR3 amino acids: CASRASGTGQETQYF. The CDR3 DNA sequence: TGTGCCAGCAGGGCCTCCGGGACAGGGCAAGAGACCCAGTACTTC. The gene calls are TRBV28 and TRBJ2-5; the match to TRBD1 covers 9 bases. The CDR3 has 15 residues. Per the germline V gene, CDR1 is MDHEN and CDR2 is SYDVKM. Germline trimming cut 6 bases from V and 2 bases from J; bases unmatched to any gene: 7.

This clone has a handful of counts. This chain links TRBV5-1 with TRBJ2-7; D uncertain. Trimming cost V 4 bases and J 0 bases, with 8 bases left between them. This CDR3 region has 13 residues. CDR1 SGHRS and CDR2 YFSETQ come from the germline V gene. This chain's CDR3 is CASSAHSSYEQYF. The CDR3 DNA follows: TGCGCCAGCAGCGCCCATTCCTCCTACGAGCAGTACTTC.

V is TRBV7-8 and J is TRBJ2-2; 9 bases align to TRBD1. The V gene end was trimmed by 2 bases and the J gene end by 0 bases; junction bases not matched to a gene: 4. Germline V lookup: CDR1 SGHVS, CDR2 FQNEAQ. The CDR3 has 17 residues. CDR3 DNA sequence: TGTGCCAGCAGCTTAAAGGGACAGGGCACGAACACCGGGGAGCTGTTTTTT. Amino acid sequence: CASSLKGQGTNTGELFF.

The gene calls are TRBV6-5 and TRBJ2-1; 9 nucleotides line up with TRBD1. The CDR3 is 15 residues long. With 10 bases clipped from V and 10 bases from J, the junction kept 17 bases outside the gene matches. Germline V gives CDR1 MNHEY, CDR2 SVGAGI. The CDR3 spells CATAYRGQGTYEQFF. The CDR3 bases are TGTGCCACCGCCTATCGGGGACAGGGAACTTACGAGCAGTTCTTC.